The present T cell receptor beta chain was sequenced within a study of sequential checkpoint blockade in melanoma (dated by TCRdb to between 2017 and 2020). Study-level background: Patients were assigned by 1:1 randomization to either first-line nivolumab followed by ipilimumab (arm A) or ipilimumab followed by nivolumab (arm B). Both trial sequences were followed by maintenance nivolumab. Here is what the overall study found, with its caveats: The response-prediction model combining TCR metrics and mutation burden needs validation in larger, independent patient cohorts.

What this sample's treatment or condition label stands for: randomized to nivolumab then ipilimumab (arm A) or the reverse (arm B). No trial patient had received prior DNA-damaging chemotherapy. A FACS Aria II flow cytometer was used to sort live CD3+CD8+ cells that were negative for CD19 and CD56 from thawed PBMCs. Samples were obtained from patients with melanoma enrolled in CheckMate 064, a randomized, open-label phase II trial of sequential checkpoint blockade. Peripheral blood mononuclear cells were collected by leukapheresis, purified with Ficoll-Paque, and frozen in human serum with roughly 9.9% DMSO. Right after sorting, the blood CD3+CD8+ cells were verified to be >98% pure, and DNA extraction followed. As for this clone: Its specific antigen is unknown. No base quality values were provided; no much bigger clone lies one nucleotide off.

The immunoSEQ Assay was used to immunosequence TCRbeta CDR3 regions from genomic DNA. Before high-throughput sequencing, the genomic DNA was amplified using bias-controlled multiplex PCR. As for how the authors treated the data: To quantify the absolute abundance of each unique TCRbeta CDR3 region, the sequences were collapsed and filtered. Clonality was defined as 1 minus Pielou's evenness and was calculated using productive rearrangements only. A previously published method was used to identify clones with significantly greater frequencies in on-treatment samples than in baseline samples. TCRdb carries this immuneACCESS record with in-frame sequences only. Its versions omit some clonotypes, under half of them owing to an unresolved V gene in the studies checked, with the rest unexplained. The DNA was the basis for D and trimming; V, J and clone size are from that table. The sample data list fewer than 40,000 clones, and approximately 91% of these were observed just once. The biggest ten clones account for around 12% of the sample.

CDR1 and CDR2 were assigned from the germline V gene as SGDLS and YYNGEE. Between the V and J ends, shortened by 0 bases and 7 bases respectively, the junction contains 11 bases. Its CDR3 holds 14 amino acids, cysteine through phenylalanine. Just the 42-base CDR3 DNA is kept, in frame starting at base 1. The material sequenced was CD8+ T cells sorted from blood (inferred from file names), taken from a patient given nivolumab and ipilimumab in sequence. This sequence was found in a human donor with melanoma. The rearrangement combines TRBV9 with TRBJ1-3; the D region possibly corresponds to TRBD1 (6 bases align). The sequenced DNA is TGTGCCAGCAGCGTAGGGGGGGGCACTAACACCATATATTTT. Translated, this gives CASSVGGGTNTIYF.